These T cell receptor beta chains were read from a single sample in a study of blood T cell repertoires in COVID-19. Profiling relied on immunoSEQ multiplex PCR, and the TCRdb table lists in-frame clones only, not all of them. The sample carries approximately 220,000 clones, about four fifths recorded once. The material sequenced was peripheral blood. The receptors stem from a woman older than 75 with acute or convalescent COVID-19. Each CDR3 is given with its conserved first and last residue. The D gene is left open where the match is weak.

cdr3_aa: CASTDRGAANYGYTF
v_call: TRBV19
d_call: TRBD1
j_call: TRBJ1-2

cdr3_aa: CATSGPGGNQPQHF
v_call: TRBV24-1
d_call: .
j_call: TRBJ1-5

cdr3_aa: CASSEPGPGNQPQHF
v_call: TRBV6-1
d_call: .
j_call: TRBJ1-5

cdr3_aa: CSVEKGEGYTF
v_call: TRBV29-1
d_call: .
j_call: TRBJ1-2

cdr3_aa: CARIGTGGWEQYF
v_call: TRBV27
d_call: TRBD1
j_call: TRBJ2-7

cdr3_aa: CASSLFDQPQHF
v_call: TRBV5-6
d_call: .
j_call: TRBJ1-5

cdr3_aa: CASSLRLGKPGELFF
v_call: TRBV5-4
d_call: .
j_call: TRBJ2-2

cdr3_aa: CASSLGDRGLPGANVLTF
v_call: TRBV7-3
d_call: TRBD1
j_call: TRBJ2-6

cdr3_aa: CASSQGYGGAYEQYF
v_call: TRBV4-3
d_call: TRBD2
j_call: TRBJ2-7

cdr3_aa: CATGGTSGGTDTQYF
v_call: TRBV24-1
d_call: TRBD2
j_call: TRBJ2-3

cdr3_aa: CASRAGPSSYNEQFF
v_call: TRBV27
d_call: .
j_call: TRBJ2-1

cdr3_aa: CASSLDSPLGEKLFF
v_call: TRBV7-9
d_call: .
j_call: TRBJ1-4

cdr3_aa: CASSESGVFGYTF
v_call: TRBV6-1
d_call: .
j_call: TRBJ1-2

cdr3_aa: CASSPGDRERGGYTF
v_call: TRBV18
d_call: TRBD1
j_call: TRBJ1-2

cdr3_aa: CASSLGTGLEQFF
v_call: TRBV3-1/TRBV3-2
d_call: .
j_call: TRBJ2-1